This T cell receptor (beta chain) was documented in a study of cytomegalovirus exposure and HLA in healthy donors. The PCR made use of 60 Vbeta and 13 Jbeta primers. The repertoire was sequenced with immunoSEQ multiplex PCR; TCRdb's copy has only in-frame clones and lacks some. The table lists fewer than 150,000 clones, approximately 83% of them singletons. From germline, CDR1 is SGHTA and CDR2 FQGNSA. The CDR3 contains 12 residues. Trimming left V 5 bases short and J 5 bases short, with 8 bases between. The sample taken for sequencing was PBMCs. This TCR derives from a male donor in good health and CMV-seronegative. The chain links TRBV7-2 to TRBJ2-3; D not certain. The CDR3, as DNA: TGTGCCAGCAGCCGTATCGGAGATACGCAGTATTTT. As protein: CASSRIGDTQYF.